Only one count was recorded for the clone carrying this TCR beta chain. The data stem from a study of blood T cell repertoires in COVID-19. Study background: Sample material is recorded as cDNA or gDNA derived from T cells, B-cell-depleted T cells, or PBMCs.

Only in-frame clones appear in the TCRdb table, and some are missing; sequencing was by immunoSEQ multiplex PCR. The top ten clones hold around 3% of a sample with about 160,000 clones, 60% to 85% of them seen once. The CDR3 extends over 20 amino acids. Trimming at V came to 0 bases and at J to 7 bases, leaving 23 bases not matched to a gene. CDR1 SGHKS and CDR2 YYEKEE come from the germline V gene (reference sequence). The clonotype was recovered from a man between 65 and 85 years old with acute or convalescent COVID-19. Specimen: peripheral blood. The gene calls are TRBV5-5 and TRBJ1-2; the match to TRBD1 covers 8 bases. In DNA form, the CDR3 reads TGTGCCAGCAGCTTGGCGTACCGAATCCGGGACAGGACCAGTTGGGTTGGCTACACCTTC. Translation: CASSLAYRIRDRTSWVGYTF.